One and the same sample provided the 5 T cell receptor beta chains below, sequenced in a study of regulatory T cells in long-lasting Graves disease. CDR3-region Arm-PCR and iRepertoire HTBI primers produced the TCR beta libraries. TCRdb redid the calling of the multiplex PCR reads with MiXCR, one entry per CDR3 protein. The sample includes about 420,000 distinct CDR3 sequences, roughly a quarter of them seen just once. Time point given: persistent/refractory GD, antithyroid drugs over 5 years with positive TRAb. The TCR library was made from RNA that had been extracted from PBMCs in TRIzol. The source was peripheral blood mononuclear cells (PBMCs), collected when the disease was refractory, from a patient treated with antithyroid drugs. The source of these receptors is a female donor with Graves disease.

This chain joins TRBV5-1 and TRBJ1-5, with D perhaps matching TRBD1 (6 bases). CDR3 length: 15 amino acids. V was clipped by 1 base and J by 3 bases, with 11 bases between them. Germline loops: CDR1 SGHRS, CDR2 YFSETQ. Written as DNA, the CDR3 is TGCGCCAGCAGCTTGTCTTCAGGGGTCAATCAGCCCCAGCATTTT. Protein sequence: CASSLSSGVNQPQHF.

The chain is built from TRBV10-3 and TRBJ1-1; maybe TRBD1 (5 bases). The CDR3 spans 15 residues. Germline CDR1 is ENHRY and CDR2 is SYGVKD. Trimming removed 0 bases at V and 0 bases at J, with 8 bases between. CDR3 sequence reads: CAISESGGMNTEAFF. The CDR3 DNA reads as TGTGCCATCAGTGAGTCGGGGGGAATGAACACTGAAGCTTTCTTT.

There are a few counts of this clonotype. The genes are TRBV20-1 and TRBJ1-2; 7 nucleotides align to TRBD1. The V gene's germline CDR1 is DFQATT and CDR2 SNEGSKA (reference sequence). This CDR3 has 14 amino acids. The ends lost 6 bases at V and 4 bases at J; junction bases unmatched: 11. The chain's CDR3 is CSAIPGGVGYGYTF. Written as DNA, the CDR3 is TGCAGTGCGATCCCAGGGGGGGTTGGCTATGGCTACACCTTC.

This clonotype was counted between two and nine times. The chain couples TRBV9 to TRBJ2-2; D not certain. This CDR3 contains 13 residues. V was trimmed by 0 bases and J by 15 bases, leaving 15 bases between them. Germline loops: CDR1 SGDLS, CDR2 YYNGEE. DNA for the CDR3: TGTGCCAGCAGCGTAGATTCCGTTTCGAAGGTGTTTTTT. Amino acid sequence: CASSVDSVSKVFF.

This chain joins TRBV18 and TRBJ1-1; D is unclear. The CDR3 runs 15 residues. Germline assignment: CDR1 KGHSH and CDR2 LQKENI. The germline V and J ends were trimmed by 3 bases and 3 bases, with 14 bases remaining between them. The CDR3: CASSPVKAPDTEAFF. The DNA of the CDR3 is TGTGCCAGCTCACCGGTGAAGGCCCCGGACACTGAAGCTTTCTTT.